The rows below give T cell receptor beta chains drawn from one sample of a study of T cells in Graves' hyperthyroidism and ophthalmopathy. TCRdb redid the calling of the multiplex PCR reads with MiXCR, one entry per CDR3 protein. This sample has hundreds of thousands of distinct CDR3 sequences, with around 22% found just once. The material sequenced was blood. The receptors come from a young woman with Graves' ophthalmopathy. The CDR3 runs from the conserved cysteine through the conserved F or W.

J | V | CDR3
TRBJ2-7 | TRBV6-1 | CASSRTTGSSYEQYF
TRBJ2-7 | TRBV18 | CASPTITGEGNEQYF
TRBJ2-3 | TRBV7-2 | CASSLGLAGGAQYF
TRBJ2-7 | TRBV19 | CASSIAVSSYEQYF
TRBJ1-2 | TRBV6-2/TRBV6-3 | CASSAYRDRTYGYTF
TRBJ1-1 | TRBV9 | CASSVVGIYTEAFF
TRBJ2-7 | TRBV20-1 | CSAPSVRDKGPYEQYF
TRBJ2-5 | TRBV6-5 | CASSYGGSQETQYF
TRBJ1-1 | TRBV12-3/TRBV12-4 | CASSSGIMNTEAFF
TRBJ2-5 | TRBV27 | CASSHGLEQETQYF
TRBJ1-1 | TRBV25-1 | CASSDPLPRRRNTETFF
TRBJ1-2 | TRBV12-3/TRBV12-4 | CASSFSPTNYGYTF
TRBJ1-1 | TRBV29-1 | CSVVHTEAFF
TRBJ1-1 | TRBV6-5 | CASSLVSANTEAFF
TRBJ1-2 | TRBV11-1 | CASQDGQGILLDGYTF
TRBJ2-5 | TRBV7-8 | CASEPGIQETQYF
TRBJ2-7 | TRBV3-1 | CASSQGQGTEEQYF
TRBJ1-2 | TRBV18 | CASSPITAYGYTF
TRBJ2-5 | TRBV4-1 | CASSQEGPQETQYF
TRBJ1-1 | TRBV6-5 | CATGLIQTEAFF
TRBJ1-5 | TRBV28 | CASRYGQSYQPQHF
TRBJ1-2 | TRBV5-1 | CASSQQGQGGYTF
TRBJ1-1 | TRBV4-1 | CASSQNFLTGNTEAFF
TRBJ1-1 | TRBV19 | CASSMVSWSKGDEAFF
TRBJ1-3 | TRBV27 | CASSFVGVGNTIYF
TRBJ2-5 | TRBV6-2/TRBV6-3 | CASKTPGQGTETQYF